This T cell receptor beta chain was found in a study of cytomegalovirus exposure and HLA in healthy donors. Study-level background: A prior study identified 110 million or so unique TCR beta sequences from about 200 million T cells.

General study findings and limits: Common viral pathogens seemed, in a later analysis, to connect with several of the most significant clusters. Most TCR sequences showed up rarely, but some public TCRs showed up in many donors.

PCR primers comprised 60 Vbeta and 13 Jbeta primers. Sequencing used immunoSEQ multiplex PCR; TCRdb keeps in-frame clones, though not all of them. The sample yields about 180,000 clones, 77% seen once. CDR3 length: 15 amino acids. Looked up from germline, CDR1 is SGHTA and CDR2 is FQGTGA. Trimming left V 4 bases short and J 0 bases short, with 10 bases between. At collection, donors were nominally healthy, but unrecorded immune exposures were probable. A remark on this clone: Its antigen is not identified.

The chain combines TRBV7-3 with TRBJ2-1, with D unresolved. This TCR was recovered from a man between 18 and 35 years old in good health and CMV-seronegative. Sequencing input: PBMCs. The CDR3 here is CASSSAPDSYNEQFF. For the CDR3, the DNA is TGTGCCAGCAGCTCCGCCCCAGACTCCTACAATGAGCAGTTCTTC.